This TCR beta chain was captured by sequencing in a study of shared clonotypes between healthy human individuals. TCRdb's table, derived via immunoSEQ multiplex PCR, lists solely in-frame clones and lacks some. The table records roughly 410,000 clones, 95% to 97% of them present only once. The CDR3 is made up of 13 amino acids. Trimming removed 8 bases from V and 4 bases from J, with 14 bases in between. Germline CDR1 and CDR2: MNHEY and SMNVEV (reference sequence). This TCR was recovered from a man younger than 40 in good health. The sequencing sample was made of memory CD8+ T cells sorted from blood. Subset given: CD45RO+ cells pooled with CCR7-negative TemRA cells. V usage is TRBV27 and J usage is TRBJ1-2, with D possibly matching TRBD1 (6 bases). CDR3 nucleotide sequence: TGTGCCAGCGCCTTACAGGGCCTCTATGGCTACACCTTC. This gives the protein CASALQGLYGYTF.